This T cell receptor (beta chain) was recovered during a study of shared clonotypes between healthy human individuals. Trimming took 7 bases from V and 7 from J, leaving 17 bases between them. Looked up from germline, CDR1 is MGHRA and CDR2 is YSYEKL. CDR3 length equals 14 residues. This clone was observed once. The protocol was immunoSEQ multiplex PCR, while the TCRdb copy is restricted to in-frame clones and leaves out a portion. This sample has some 2,500,000 clones, with 90% to 95% found just once. Sequencing was done on a sample of naive CD4+ T cells from PBMCs. Subset here: CD45RA+ positively selected. This sequence originates from a young man in good health. Some clones in this sample may be carry-over from other donors' samples. This chain uses TRBV4-1 with TRBJ2-1; maybe TRBD2 (5 bases). The CDR3 here is CASTVRVGENEQFF. The CDR3 region has the DNA TGCGCCAGCACCGTTCGGGTCGGGGAGAATGAGCAGTTCTTC.